This TCR beta chain was found in a study of CD8+CD57+ T cells in acquired aplastic anemia. All sequencing subjects had displayed CD8+CD57+ cell expansion on flow cytometry. In the case of this clonotype: An end of the junction differs from the germline gene, which may be a read error.

The study profiled TCR beta VDJ and CDR3 using genomic DNA as template. Via MiXCR, TCRdb re-called the reads, giving one row per CDR3 protein. Here the sample spans some 170,000 distinct CDR3 sequences, 65% to 75% being singletons. Looked up from germline, CDR1 is DFQATT and CDR2 is SNEGSKA (reference sequence). The CDR3 loop spans 15 amino acids. This TCR derives from a human donor with aplastic anemia. This chain connects TRBV20-1 to TRBJ2-1, with D unclear. Input material: sorted CD4+, CD8+, or CD8+CD57+ T cells (not recorded which) from PBMCs. In nucleotides, the CDR3 is TGCAGTGCGATCGTGGCGGAGAAATCCTACAGTGAGCAGTTCTTC. Its protein is CSAIVAEKSYSEQFF.